These T cell receptor beta chains were read from a single sample in a study of blood T cell repertoires in COVID-19. Generated by immunoSEQ multiplex PCR, the TCRdb table keeps only in-frame clones and is missing some. The sample comprises about 28,000 clones, 70% to 90% of which are singletons, and roughly 15% rests with the top ten. The sequencing sample was made of peripheral blood. The source of these receptors is a human donor in a cohort sampled during active COVID-19. CDR3s include the opening cysteine and the closing phenylalanine or tryptophan. The order of the fields is V gene, J gene, clone size, D gene, CDR3 protein, CDR3 DNA. The D gene is left open where the match is weak. Part of the rows lack a size; the others show once, few, many or a class for expanded clones.

TRBV5-1	TRBJ2-1	-	TRBD2	CASSLGLAGVYNEQFF	TGCGCCAGCAGCTTGGGGCTAGCGGGAGTATACAATGAGCAGTTCTTC
TRBV2	TRBJ2-3	-	TRBD2	CASREREMDTQYF	TGTGCCAGCAGAGAGCGGGAGATGGATACGCAGTATTTT
TRBV5-6	TRBJ1-4	-	-	CASSLGGPNEKLFF	TGTGCCAGCAGCTTGGGCGGTCCTAATGAAAAACTGTTTTTT
TRBV2	TRBJ2-3	-	-	CASSEQGGGTDTQYF	TGTGCCAGCAGTGAACAGGGCGGAGGCACAGATACGCAGTATTTT
TRBV5-4	TRBJ2-2	-	TRBD1	CASSLEEGADTGELFF	TGTGCCAGCAGCTTGGAAGAGGGGGCTGACACCGGGGAGCTGTTTTTT
TRBV9	TRBJ1-3	-	-	CASSPRTDNDKLLF	TGTGCCAGCAGCCCTCGTACTGACAATGACAAGCTTCTATTT
TRBV5-1	TRBJ2-1	few	-	CASSLGLSQDEQFF	TGCGCCAGCAGCTTGGGACTATCCCAAGATGAGCAGTTCTTC
TRBV7-9	TRBJ2-7	-	-	CASSLQGSEQYF	TGTGCCAGCAGCTTACAGGGCTCCGAGCAGTACTTC
TRBV5-1	TRBJ2-4	-	-	CASSVDVIRGDWAKNIQYF	TGCGCCAGCAGCGTGGACGTTATTCGCGGGGACTGGGCCAAAAACATTCAGTACTTC
TRBV20-1	TRBJ2-7	-	-	CSARTDEQYF	TGCAGTGCTAGAACGGACGAGCAGTACTTC
TRBV13	TRBJ2-2	-	-	CASSLGEANTGELFF	TGTGCCAGCAGCTTAGGGGAGGCGAACACCGGGGAGCTGTTTTTT
TRBV29-1	TRBJ1-1	-	TRBD1	CSVMRPTGVTEAFF	TGCAGCGTCATGCGCCCGACAGGGGTCACTGAAGCTTTCTTT
TRBV11-3	TRBJ2-3	-	TRBD2	CASSLGLAGASTDTQYF	TGTGCCAGCAGCCTGGGACTAGCGGGAGCAAGCACAGATACGCAGTATTTT
TRBV7-9	TRBJ2-5	few	TRBD1	CASSNWTGLRETQYF	TGTGCCAGCAGCAATTGGACAGGCCTGAGAGAGACCCAGTACTTC
TRBV6-2/TRBV6-3	TRBJ2-7	-	TRBD2	CASSNASGNFYEQYF	TGTGCCAGCAGTAACGCTAGCGGGAACTTTTACGAGCAGTACTTC
TRBV4-1	TRBJ2-7	-	-	CASSPQKDRYEQYF	TGCGCCAGCAGCCCCCAAAAAGACAGATACGAGCAGTACTTC
TRBV5-6	TRBJ1-6	-	TRBD1	CASSLQQGGYNSPLHF	TGTGCCAGCAGCTTACAACAGGGGGGTTATAATTCACCCCTCCACTTT
TRBV27	TRBJ1-4	-	-	CASSQQGVNEKLFF	TGTGCCAGCAGTCAACAGGGTGTCAATGAAAAACTGTTTTTT
TRBV10-1	TRBJ1-1	-	-	CASSEDRYTEAFF	TGCGCCAGCAGTGAGGACAGGTACACTGAAGCTTTCTTT
TRBV7-2	TRBJ2-5	-	TRBD2	CASSLGGMETQYF	TGTGCCAGCAGCTTGGGGGGGATGGAGACCCAGTACTTC
TRBV9	TRBJ1-2	once	-	CASSVGSLAIGYTF	TGTGCCAGCAGCGTAGGCTCCTTAGCGATAGGCTACACCTTC
TRBV4-1	TRBJ2-7	once	TRBD1	CASSHQDRGPYEQYF	TGCGCCAGCAGCCATCAGGACAGGGGCCCCTACGAGCAGTACTTC
TRBV7-8	TRBJ1-1	-	-	CASSPPRGPRNTEAFF	TGTGCCAGCAGCCCCCCCAGGGGCCCGAGGAACACTGAAGCTTTCTTT
TRBV4-3	TRBJ2-1	few	-	CASSQSLAGYNEQFF	TGCGCCAGCAGCCAGAGCCTAGCAGGATACAATGAGCAGTTCTTC
TRBV10-1	TRBJ2-1	-	TRBD1	CASSNRGNEQFF	TGCGCCAGCAGTAACAGGGGTAATGAGCAGTTCTTC
TRBV5-6	TRBJ2-3	-	-	CASSLDRTTDTQYF	TGTGCCAGCAGCTTGGACAGAACCACAGATACGCAGTATTTT
TRBV5-8	TRBJ1-5	few	-	CASRGGGYQPQHF	TGTGCCAGCAGGGGAGGGGGTTATCAGCCCCAGCATTTT
TRBV13	TRBJ1-4	once	TRBD1	CASSLRTGGNEKLFF	TGTGCCAGCAGTCTCCGGACAGGGGGGAATGAAAAACTGTTTTTT
TRBV14	TRBJ2-1	-	-	CASSHLSLLNEQFF	TGTGCCAGCAGCCACCTAAGTCTACTAAATGAGCAGTTCTTC
TRBV7-9	TRBJ2-3	-	-	CARGGYTDTQYF	TGTGCCAGGGGCGGGTACACAGATACGCAGTATTTT
TRBV9	TRBJ1-5	-	-	CASSVAPDRNQPQHF	TGTGCCAGCAGCGTAGCCCCAGACAGAAATCAGCCCCAGCATTTT
TRBV11-2	TRBJ2-1	-	-	CASSLGQLEQFF	TGTGCCAGCAGCTTGGGGCAGCTTGAGCAGTTCTTC
TRBV28	TRBJ2-1	-	TRBD2	CASSSGLAGGWEQFF	TGTGCCAGCAGTTCGGGACTAGCGGGAGGGTGGGAGCAGTTCTTC
TRBV7-9	TRBJ2-7	-	TRBD1	CASSLVGQGAYEQYF	TGTGCCAGCAGCTTAGTAGGACAGGGGGCTTACGAGCAGTACTTC
TRBV5-6	TRBJ1-4	-	TRBD1	CASRGQLNEKLFF	TGTGCCAGCAGGGGACAGCTTAATGAAAAACTGTTTTTT
TRBV10-3	TRBJ2-7	-	-	CAITNDNSYEQYF	TGTGCCATCACCAACGACAACTCCTACGAGCAGTACTTC
TRBV18	TRBJ1-1	-	TRBD1	CASSPRTGLETEAFF	TGTGCCAGCTCACCTCGGACAGGGTTAGAGACTGAAGCTTTCTTT
TRBV6-5	TRBJ2-7	once	TRBD2	CAAGGGSYEQYF	TGTGCCGCGGGGGGCGGATCCTACGAGCAGTACTTC
TRBV10-2	TRBJ2-7	-	TRBD2	CASSEVPSGRGSEQYF	TGCGCCAGCAGTGAGGTTCCTAGCGGGAGGGGTTCCGAGCAGTACTTC
TRBV6-1	TRBJ2-7	-	-	CASSEGTPVIYEQYF	TGTGCCAGCAGTGAGGGGACACCGGTGATCTACGAGCAGTACTTC
TRBV12-3/TRBV12-4	TRBJ2-1	-	TRBD2	CASRGLGPNEQFF	TGTGCCAGCAGGGGACTAGGTCCCAATGAGCAGTTCTTC
TRBV18	TRBJ2-1	once	TRBD1	CASSPTFGQGVGEQFF	TGTGCCAGCTCACCGACATTCGGACAGGGGGTAGGTGAGCAGTTCTTC
TRBV6-5	TRBJ1-2	-	-	CASRSKSGPNGYTF	TGTGCCAGCAGATCCAAATCTGGGCCAAATGGCTACACCTTC
TRBV9	TRBJ1-2	-	-	CASSVEAGSTGYTF	TGTGCCAGCAGCGTAGAGGCAGGGTCAACTGGCTACACCTTC
TRBV7-8	TRBJ1-3	-	-	CASSFGQTSAGNTIYF	TGTGCCAGCAGCTTCGGACAGACGAGCGCTGGAAACACCATATATTTT
TRBV12-5	TRBJ2-3	-	TRBD2	CASGLGLAGVEDTQYF	TGTGCTAGTGGTCTAGGACTAGCGGGAGTTGAAGATACGCAGTATTTT
TRBV28	TRBJ1-6	-	-	CATRTGDSPLHF	TGTGCCACCCGGACTGGAGATTCACCCCTCCACTTT
TRBV7-3	TRBJ2-3	once	-	CASSPSGIFGDTQYF	TGTGCCAGCAGCCCGTCGGGGATCTTCGGAGATACGCAGTATTTT
TRBV6-5	TRBJ1-2	-	-	CASSYSPGGGYTF	TGTGCCAGCAGTTACTCGCCGGGGGGTGGCTACACCTTC
TRBV14	TRBJ1-1	-	-	CASSQAMTRNTEAFF	TGTGCCAGCAGCCAAGCTATGACACGGAACACTGAAGCTTTCTTT